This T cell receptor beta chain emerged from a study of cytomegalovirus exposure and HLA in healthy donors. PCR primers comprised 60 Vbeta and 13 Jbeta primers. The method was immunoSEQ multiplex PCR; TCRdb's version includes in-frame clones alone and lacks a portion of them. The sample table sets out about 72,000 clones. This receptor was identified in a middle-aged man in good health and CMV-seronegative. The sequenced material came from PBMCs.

CDR3 DNA: TGCAGCGTTGAATCGTCCCAGGGGGGTTTGCCGTTCTTC. Protein sequence: CSVESSQGGLPFF. The chain combines TRBV29-1 with TRBJ2-1, with a weak D call TRBD1 (7 bases). Germline lookup yields CDR1 SQVTM and CDR2 ANQGSEA. This CDR3 has 13 residues. Trimming cost V 2 bases and J 15 bases, with 20 bases left between them.